Below are 17 T cell receptor beta chains sequenced from a single sample in a study of cytomegalovirus exposure and HLA in healthy donors. The PCR contained 60 Vbeta and 13 Jbeta primers. The assay was immunoSEQ multiplex PCR, and TCRdb's table has in-frame clones only and misses some. The table records about 140,000 clones, approximately 80% of them present only once. The sequenced material came from PBMCs. These receptors were taken from a woman aged 18-29 years in good health and CMV-seropositive.

This clone has a handful of counts. As DNA, the CDR3 is TGTGCCAGCAGCTTAGGGCAGGGGGACTATGGCTACACCTTC. The encoded protein is CASSLGQGDYGYTF. The chain joins TRBV7-8 to TRBJ1-2; 7 nucleotides line up with TRBD1. The junction had 2 bases not matched to a gene; V was cut back by 1 base and J by 3 bases. The CDR3 extends over 14 amino acids. Germline CDR1 and CDR2: SGHVS and FQNEAQ.

This clone is a singleton in its sample. The chain couples TRBV19 to TRBJ2-6; 8 bases are shared with TRBD1. V shed 6 bases, J shed 1 base, and the junction held 8 bases outside the gene matches. The CDR3 spans 17 residues. Germline CDR1 LNHDA, CDR2 SQIVND (reference sequence). This chain's CDR3 is CASRRGQGESGANVLTF. CDR3 bases: TGTGCCAGTAGAAGAGGACAGGGAGAATCTGGGGCCAACGTCCTGACTTTC.

V and J are TRBV18 and TRBJ1-1; D perhaps matches TRBD1 (5 bases). The CDR3 spans 14 residues. Deletions cut 6 bases from V and 3 bases from J, with 14 bases between. Germline CDR1 and CDR2: KGHSH and LQKENI. CDR3 protein: CASSLRVGDTEAFF. Here the CDR3 DNA reads TGTGCCAGCTCCCTCAGGGTTGGGGACACTGAAGCTTTCTTT. Full variable domain (outside the CDR3, taken from reference TRBV18 and TRBJ1-1): NAGVMQNPRHLVRRRGQEARLRCSPMKGHSHVYWYRQLPEEGLKFMVYLQKENIIDESGMPKERFSAEFPKEGPSILRIQQVVRGDSAAYFCASSLRVGDTEAFFGQGTRLTVV.

This CDR3 reads CASSLVAGEGQETQYF. Here the CDR3 DNA reads TGCGCCAGCAGCTTGGTAGCGGGGGAGGGCCAAGAGACCCAGTACTTC. The rearrangement uses TRBV5-1 and TRBJ2-5, with TRBD2 matching over 9 bases. Germline V gene sequence: CDR1 SGHRS, CDR2 YFSETQ. Trimming cost V 0 bases and J 1 base; bases outside gene matches: 4. The CDR3 covers 16 residues. Using reference TRBV5-1 and TRBJ2-5 for the parts outside the CDR3, the full variable domain is KAGVTQTPRYLIKTRGQQVTLSCSPISGHRSVSWYQQTPGQGLQFLFEYFSETQRNKGNFPGRFSGRQFSNSRSEMNVSTLELGDSALYLCASSLVAGEGQETQYFGPGTRLLVL.

The chain carries TRBV11-2 and TRBJ2-4, with 8 bases aligning to TRBD2. Trimming removed 5 bases from V and 0 bases from J; junction bases left unmatched: 9. The CDR3 sequence is 17 residues long. The germline V gene encodes CDR1 SGHAT and CDR2 FQNNGV. The CDR3 loop reads CASSPHGGALAKNIQYF. The CDR3 DNA follows: TGTGCCAGCAGCCCCCACGGGGGGGCCCTAGCCAAAAACATTCAGTACTTC.

The chain uses TRBV7-9 and TRBJ1-6; no definite D call. Germline V lookup: CDR1 SEHNR, CDR2 FQNEAQ (reference sequence). This CDR3 is 18 amino acids long. Trimming cost V 1 base and J 4 bases, with 17 bases left between them. CDR3 region: CASSLGGLTSNYNSPLHF. CDR3 sequence (DNA): TGTGCCAGCAGCTTAGGCGGCCTAACGAGCAATTATAATTCACCCCTCCACTTT.

The V and J genes are TRBV6-1 and TRBJ1-2; D possibly corresponds to TRBD1 (6 bases). Germline V gene lookup returns CDR1 MNHNS and CDR2 SASEGT. The CDR3 covers 14 residues. The ends were cut back, 5 bases at V and 3 bases at J, with 13 bases in the middle. The CDR3 spells CASSPGAEYYGYTF. CDR3 bases: TGTGCCAGCAGTCCAGGGGCAGAATACTATGGCTACACCTTC.

This clone was seen a handful of times. V gene TRBV4-3 combines with J gene TRBJ1-4; no definite D call. The CDR3 extends over 14 amino acids. The V gene lost 1 base and the J gene lost 8 bases, with 11 bases spanning the gap. Per the germline V gene, CDR1 is LGHNA and CDR2 is YSLEER. The CDR3 DNA sequence: TGCGCCAGCAGCCAAGTGACTGGTGGGGAAAAACTGTTTTTT. It codes for CASSQVTGGEKLFF.

As for this clone: The same CDR3 is also encoded by other DNA sequences in this sample. The V and J genes are TRBV18 and TRBJ1-2, with 9 bases lining up with TRBD1. Germline CDR1 KGHSH, CDR2 LQKENI. The junction had 1 base not matched to a gene; V was cut back by 0 bases and J by 2 bases. CDR3 size: 15 residues. CDR3 in DNA: TGTGCCAGCTCACCACCCGGGACAGGGAACTATGGCTACACCTTC. Amino acid sequence: CASSPPGTGNYGYTF.

The chain recombines TRBV6-1 with TRBJ2-7, with 7 bases lining up with TRBD1. With V trimmed by 3 bases and J by 6 bases, 5 bases remained unmatched. This CDR3 spans 13 amino acids. Germline CDR1 reads MNHNS; CDR2 reads SASEGT. This chain's CDR3 is CASSEVQGTEQYF. CDR3 DNA: TGTGCCAGCAGTGAGGTACAGGGGACCGAGCAGTACTTC.

This chain uses TRBV9 with TRBJ1-1, with TRBD1 matching 7 bases. V shed 4 bases, J shed 5 bases, and the junction held 11 bases outside the gene matches. This CDR3 has 15 residues. Germline V CDR1 and CDR2: SGDLS, YYNGEE. The CDR3 DNA reads TGTGCCAGCAGCTCATTTGCGGGACAGCGGACTGAAGCTTTCTTT. The encoded protein is CASSSFAGQRTEAFF.

The V gene is TRBV6-1, the J gene TRBJ2-7; tentatively, D is TRBD1 (5 bases). The germline gives CDR1 MNHNS, CDR2 SASEGT. V lost 4 bases and J lost 3, with 10 bases in between. This CDR3 has 13 amino acids. The chain's CDR3 is CASSGTQGYEQYF. The DNA of the CDR3 is TGTGCCAGCAGTGGAACTCAGGGCTACGAGCAGTACTTC.

The genes are TRBV18 and TRBJ1-2; 7 bases are shared with TRBD1. CDR3 length equals 13 residues. V lost 6 bases to trimming and J lost 3 bases; unmatched junction nucleotides: 4. CDR1 and CDR2 (germline): KGHSH, LQKENI. The CDR3 loop reads CASSRGTDYGYTF. The CDR3 DNA sequence: TGTGCCAGCTCCCGAGGGACAGACTATGGCTACACCTTC. Full variable domain (rest looked up from reference TRBV18 and TRBJ1-2): NAGVMQNPRHLVRRRGQEARLRCSPMKGHSHVYWYRQLPEEGLKFMVYLQKENIIDESGMPKERFSAEFPKEGPSILRIQQVVRGDSAAYFCASSRGTDYGYTFGSGTRLTVV.

In this sample, this clone turned up once. The chain employs TRBV5-4 and TRBJ1-1; TRBD1 matches at 7 bases. Unmatched junction bases numbered 3, after V lost 0 bases and J lost 1 base. The CDR3 consists of 15 residues. The germline V gene encodes CDR1 SGHNT and CDR2 YYREEE (reference sequence). The CDR3 sequence: CASSLGQGRNTEAFF. The CDR3 region has the DNA TGTGCCAGCAGCTTGGGACAGGGCCGGAACACTGAAGCTTTCTTT.

The V call is TRBV7-2, the J call TRBJ1-5; D is unresolved. The CDR3 is 17 amino acids. Trimming stripped 4 bases from V and 0 bases from J, with 16 bases between. CDR1 SGHTA and CDR2 FQGNSA come from the germline V gene. The DNA for the CDR3 is TGTGCCAGCAGCTCCTCGAGAGCGGGATCTAGCAATCAGCCCCAGCATTTT. Its protein product is CASSSSRAGSSNQPQHF.

V is TRBV4-1 and J is TRBJ1-2; D gene uncertain. This CDR3 region has 15 residues. Trimming took off 0 bases at V and 2 bases at J, with 10 bases between the two ends. The germline gives CDR1 MGHRA, CDR2 YSYEKL. The CDR3 sequence: CASSQDARMNYGYTF. The CDR3 coding sequence is TGCGCCAGCAGCCAAGATGCCAGAATGAACTATGGCTACACCTTC.

V gene TRBV7-9 combines with J gene TRBJ2-2, with D perhaps matching TRBD1 (6 bases). Germline V CDR1 and CDR2: SEHNR, FQNEAQ (reference sequence). The CDR3 extends over 17 amino acids. Trimming stripped 4 bases from V and 4 bases from J, with 19 bases between. The CDR3 region is CASSSRSGQKGTGELFF. The CDR3 region has the DNA TGTGCCAGCAGCTCCAGGTCGGGACAAAAGGGCACCGGGGAGCTGTTTTTT.